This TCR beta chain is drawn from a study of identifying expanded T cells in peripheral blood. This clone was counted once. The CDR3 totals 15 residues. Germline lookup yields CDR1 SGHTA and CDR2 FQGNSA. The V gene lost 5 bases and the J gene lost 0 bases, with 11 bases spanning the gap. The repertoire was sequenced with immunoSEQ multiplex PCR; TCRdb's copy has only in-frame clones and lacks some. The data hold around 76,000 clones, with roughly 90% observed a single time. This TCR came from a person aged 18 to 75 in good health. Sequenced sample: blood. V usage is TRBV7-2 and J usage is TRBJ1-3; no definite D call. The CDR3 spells CASSPPFTSGNTIYF. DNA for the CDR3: TGTGCCAGCAGCCCACCCTTTACCTCTGGAAACACCATATATTTT. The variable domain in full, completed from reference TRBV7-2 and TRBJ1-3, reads GAGVSQSPSNKVTEKGKDVELRCDPISGHTALYWYRQSLGQGLEFLIYFQGNSAPDKSGLPSDRFSAERTGGSVSTLTIQRTQQEDSAVYLCASSPPFTSGNTIYFGEGSWLTVV.